This TCR beta chain came from a study of shared clonotypes between healthy human individuals. On the study more broadly: Samples came from two female and a few male donors aged 18 to 49. Points from the study as a whole: Sample collection involved blood only; tissue repertoires are likely different. An effect of sequencing depth on clonotype sharing among donors was expected. Memory subsets generally showed lower estimated richness than naive subsets.

Remarks on this clone: Its antigen is still unknown.

Trimming took 0 bases from V and 1 from J, leaving 11 bases between them. CDR1 and CDR2 from the germline V gene are SGDLS and YYNGEE. The CDR3 spans 15 residues. The protocol was immunoSEQ multiplex PCR, while the TCRdb copy is restricted to in-frame clones and leaves out a portion. The sample lists about 2.3 million clones, 93% occurring once. The chain employs TRBV9 and TRBJ2-7, with no clear D. Input material: naive CD4+ T cells from PBMCs. The subset is: CD45RA+ positively selected. The receptor was derived from a man aged 18 to 35 in good health. Some clones in this sample may be carry-over from other donors' samples. CDR3 region: CASSVGAHQSYEQYF. The CDR3 nucleotides are TGTGCCAGCAGCGTAGGGGCCCACCAGTCCTACGAGCAGTACTTC.